The present TCR beta chain was sequenced within a study of T cells in Graves' hyperthyroidism and ophthalmopathy. Overall study findings and caveats: In the blood, most expanded thyroid clonotypes above 0.001 appeared as well.

There were TCR beta CDR3 regions amplified from RNA transcripts. Initially, a first-round RT-PCR of the TCR CDR3 employed the HTBI primer set. TCRdb re-called the multiplex PCR reads with MiXCR, one entry per CDR3 protein. Of about 350,000 distinct CDR3 sequences in the sample, roughly an eighth were seen once. Comments on this clonotype: Antigen unknown.

The sample was blood. This clonotype originated in a woman in her thirties or forties with Graves' ophthalmopathy.

The CDR3 sequence is CASSEQVSRTFSGNTIYF. The DNA of the CDR3 is TGCGCCAGCAGTGAACAGGTTTCGAGGACCTTCTCTGGAAACACCATATATTTT. V gene TRBV5-1 combines with J gene TRBJ1-3; tentative D call: TRBD1 (5 bases). The germline V gene encodes CDR1 SGHRS and CDR2 YFSETQ. This CDR3 is 18 amino acids long. The V end lost 5 bases, the J end lost 0 bases, and 21 bases lay between the germline ends. Variable domain in full (rest from reference TRBV5-1 and TRBJ1-3): KAGVTQTPRYLIKTRGQQVTLSCSPISGHRSVSWYQQTPGQGLQFLFEYFSETQRNKGNFPGRFSGRQFSNSRSEMNVSTLELGDSALYLCASSEQVSRTFSGNTIYFGEGSWLTVV.